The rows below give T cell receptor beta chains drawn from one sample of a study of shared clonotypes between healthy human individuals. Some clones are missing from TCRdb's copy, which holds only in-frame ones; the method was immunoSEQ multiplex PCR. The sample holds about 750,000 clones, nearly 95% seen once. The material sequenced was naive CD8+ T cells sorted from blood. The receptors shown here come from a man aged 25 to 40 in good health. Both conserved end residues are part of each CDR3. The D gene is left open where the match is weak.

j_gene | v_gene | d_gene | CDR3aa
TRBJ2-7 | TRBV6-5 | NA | CASSTPDAYEQYF
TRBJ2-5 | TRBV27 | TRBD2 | CASSTLAEDRETQYF
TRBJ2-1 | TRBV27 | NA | CASSFLPTNEQFF
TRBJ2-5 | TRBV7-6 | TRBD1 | CASSFRGTGGDFKETQYF
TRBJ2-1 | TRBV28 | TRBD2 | CASSLLAGGYNEQFF
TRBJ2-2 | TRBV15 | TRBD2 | CATSRPSSGRGTGELFF
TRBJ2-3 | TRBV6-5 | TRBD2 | CASSSGLAVTDTQYF
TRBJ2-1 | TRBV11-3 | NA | CASSLSLGQALANEQFF
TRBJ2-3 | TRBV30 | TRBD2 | CAWRGGDTQYF
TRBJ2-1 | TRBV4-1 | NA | CASSQSPVEDEQFF
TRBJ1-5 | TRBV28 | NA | CASSWGMNQPQHF
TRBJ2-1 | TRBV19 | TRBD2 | CASGEWTSGLNNEQFF
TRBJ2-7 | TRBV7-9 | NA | CASRVGVEQYF
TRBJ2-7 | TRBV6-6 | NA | CASSYSLGRYEQYF
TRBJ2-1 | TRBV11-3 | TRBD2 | CASSSRVGTSNNEQFF
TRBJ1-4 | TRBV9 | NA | CASSGSGVFHEKLFF
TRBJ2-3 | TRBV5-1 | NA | CASSFRVMSDTQYF
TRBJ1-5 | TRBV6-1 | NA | CASSILQGGYQPQHF
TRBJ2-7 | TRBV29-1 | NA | CSVRQETYEQYF
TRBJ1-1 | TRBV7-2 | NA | CASSLGYNTEAFF
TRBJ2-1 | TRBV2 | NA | CASSGRSSYNEQFF
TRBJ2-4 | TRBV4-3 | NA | CASSGDIQYF
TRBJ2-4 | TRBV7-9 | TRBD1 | CASSPPGGAAKNIQYF
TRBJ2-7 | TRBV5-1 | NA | CASSLEIRDPFYEQYF
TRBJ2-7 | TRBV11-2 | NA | CASSLATSSPYEQYF
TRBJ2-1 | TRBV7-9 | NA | CASSLIFGGDTEQFF
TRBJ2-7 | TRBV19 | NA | CASKEFLYEQYF
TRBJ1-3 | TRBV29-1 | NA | CSVMTLGNTIYF
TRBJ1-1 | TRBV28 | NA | CASSLDSLLGEAFF
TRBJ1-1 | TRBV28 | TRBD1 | CASSYDRAATEAFF
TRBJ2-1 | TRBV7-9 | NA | CASSETGWKDYNEQFF
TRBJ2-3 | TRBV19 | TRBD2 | CASNPSGISTDTQYF
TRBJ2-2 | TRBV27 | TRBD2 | CASSLSRASGRVDTGELFF
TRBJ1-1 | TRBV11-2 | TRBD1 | CASSLARAGQRTEAFF
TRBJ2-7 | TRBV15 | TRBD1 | CATSRTATGPYEQYF
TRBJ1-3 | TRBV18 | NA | CASSPDMGGNTIYF
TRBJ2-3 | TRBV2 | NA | CASSDWSGVDTQYF
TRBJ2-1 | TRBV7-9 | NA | CASSVGALAYNEQFF
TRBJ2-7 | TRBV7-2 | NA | CASSLGLAIGHDYEQYF